What follows is one T cell receptor (beta chain) and its context. Its target is not known. The repertoire was sequenced with immunoSEQ multiplex PCR; TCRdb's copy has only in-frame clones and lacks some. The sample holds tens of thousands of clones, 85% to 95% seen once. The CDR3 runs 15 residues. V lost 4 bases to trimming and J lost 2 bases; unmatched junction nucleotides: 6. Per germline, CDR1 SGHKS and CDR2 YYEKEE (reference sequence). The source of the sample is a study of a mutant IDH1 vaccine in newly diagnosed glioma. Noted time point: week 35, safety follow-up. Alongside topical imiquimod, each dose of vaccine comprised 300 ug of mutant IDH1 20-mer peptide.

The chain has TRBV5-5 and TRBJ2-7; 10 bases are a match to TRBD2. The sample was PBMCs, taken from a glioma patient whose treatment included an IDH1 peptide vaccine. This TCR was sampled from a man aged 45 to 65 with glioma. The CDR3 region has the DNA TGTGCCAGCAGCCCGGGACTAGCGAGCCCCTACGAGCAGTACTTC. The encoded protein is CASSPGLASPYEQYF.